Each of the 19 T cell receptor beta chains below was sequenced from the same sample in a study of T cell changes during pregnancy in multiple sclerosis. Method: immunoSEQ multiplex PCR; TCRdb's copy keeps in-frame clones and lacks some. The repertoire holds about 67,000 clones, with approximately 90% as singletons. The sequenced sample was peripheral blood, obtained in the third trimester of pregnancy. The receptors here all came from a female donor with multiple sclerosis, enrolled in a pregnancy study.

J is TRBJ2-5 and V is TRBV19; a possible D gene is TRBD1 (6 bases). CDR1 LNHDA and CDR2 SQIVND come from the germline V gene (reference sequence). The CDR3 loop spans 14 amino acids. V shed 3 bases and J shed 5 bases, with 13 bases lying between them. This CDR3 is CASSMGSGVETQYF. CDR3 DNA sequence: TGTGCCAGTAGTATGGGGTCAGGGGTGGAGACCCAGTACTTC. Based on the CDR3 plus reference TRBV19 and TRBJ2-5, the full variable domain is DGGITQSPKYLFRKEGQNVTLSCEQNLNHDAMYWYRQDPGQGLRLIYYSQIVNDFQKGDIAEGYSVSREKKESFPLTVTSAQKNPTAFYLCASSMGSGVETQYFGPGTRLLVL.

V usage is TRBV5-6 and J usage is TRBJ1-2; no firm D call. Trimming removed 2 bases from V and 6 bases from J, with 11 bases in between. This CDR3 comprises 13 residues. Germline CDR1 is SGHDT and CDR2 is YYEEEE. DNA for the CDR3: TGTGCCAGCAGCTTTCCGGGGAGGGATGGCTACACCTTC. This codes for CASSFPGRDGYTF.

This clone was counted a single time. The chain links TRBV13 to TRBJ2-1; D is unclear. Trimming cost V 8 bases and J 2 bases, with 13 bases left between them. The germline gives CDR1 PRHDT, CDR2 FYEKMQ (reference sequence). The CDR3 runs to 14 residues. DNA of the CDR3: TGTGCCAGCTCCTCAGCGTCTACCTACAATGAGCAGTTCTTC. Translating gives CASSSASTYNEQFF.

The chain uses TRBV2 and TRBJ1-2; D might be TRBD1 (6 bases). CDR1 SNHLY and CDR2 FYNNEI come from the germline V gene. The CDR3 loop spans 16 amino acids. Trimming removed 5 bases from V and 10 bases from J, with 26 bases in between. In nucleotides, the CDR3 is TGTGCCAGCAGTTCATTTTGGAGACAGGAACTACCCTCCTACACCTTC. Its translation is CASSSFWRQELPSYTF.

J is TRBJ2-7 and V is TRBV5-5, with 8 bases that match TRBD1. The CDR3 loop spans 15 amino acids. V gave up 0 bases and J gave up 4 bases; unmatched junction bases: 6. From germline, CDR1 is SGHKS and CDR2 YYEKEE (reference sequence). The CDR3, as DNA: TGTGCCAGCAGCTTGGGGCAGGGGGCACAGTACGAGCAGTACTTC. Encoded protein: CASSLGQGAQYEQYF. Supplemented by reference TRBV5-5 and TRBJ2-7, the full variable domain reads DAGVTQSPTHLIKTRGQQVTLRCSPISGHKSVSWYQQVLGQGPQFIFQYYEKEERGRGNFPDRFSARQFPNYSSELNVNALLLGDSALYLCASSLGQGAQYEQYFGPGTRLTVT.

The genes are TRBV4-3 and TRBJ1-4; D remains unclear. Trimming cost V 1 base and J 7 bases, with 13 bases left between them. The germline V gene encodes CDR1 LGHNA and CDR2 YSLEER. The CDR3 is 15 amino acids. The CDR3 is CASSQVAERREKLFF. The CDR3 DNA follows: TGCGCCAGCAGCCAAGTGGCGGAGCGACGTGAAAAACTGTTTTTT.

This clone was found once. V and J are TRBV19 and TRBJ1-1; 7 bases agree with TRBD1. There are 12 residues in the CDR3. Unmatched junction bases numbered 8, after V lost 10 bases and J lost 6 bases. CDR1 is LNHDA and CDR2 is SQIVND in the germline V gene (reference sequence). Here the CDR3 reads CATTQGSAEAFF. The CDR3 nucleotides are TGTGCCACCACACAGGGGTCGGCTGAAGCTTTCTTT.

The chain employs TRBV18 and TRBJ1-5, with a weak D call TRBD1 (6 bases). Trimming stripped 6 bases from V and 5 bases from J, with 20 bases between. The CDR3 is 16 residues long. From germline, CDR1 is KGHSH and CDR2 LQKENI. The CDR3 region is CASSKEDPGQDQPQHF. CDR3 nucleotides: TGTGCCAGCTCCAAAGAAGACCCGGGACAAGATCAGCCCCAGCATTTT.

CDR3 residues: CASSQLFSGRFRAETQYF. CDR3 in DNA: TGCGCCAGCAGCCAACTTTTTAGCGGGAGGTTTAGAGCGGAGACCCAGTACTTC. The V call is TRBV4-1, the J call TRBJ2-5, with TRBD2 matching 10 bases. The CDR3 has 18 residues. The J segment lost 5 bases and the V segment lost 2 bases, leaving 14 bases of the junction unmatched. Germline V CDR1 and CDR2: MGHRA, YSYEKL.

V is TRBV28 and J is TRBJ2-7; 11 bases fit TRBD2. Germline V gene sequence: CDR1 MDHEN, CDR2 SYDVKM. V shed 5 bases and J 4 bases; nucleotides not matched to a gene: 10. CDR3 size: 16 residues. Written as DNA, the CDR3 is TGTGCCAGCAGTCCCCCTACTAGCGGGAGTCGGTACGAGCAGTACTTC. It encodes CASSPPTSGSRYEQYF. Full variable domain (rest looked up from reference TRBV28 and TRBJ2-7): DVKVTQSSRYLVKRTGEKVFLECVQDMDHENMFWYRQDPGLGLRLIYFSYDVKMKEKGDIPEGYSVSREKKERFSLILESASTNQTSMYLCASSPPTSGSRYEQYFGPGTRLTVT.

This chain uses TRBV4-1 with TRBJ2-7, with 7 bases identical to TRBD1. The CDR3 has 16 residues. Germline trimming cut 1 base from V and 2 bases from J; bases unmatched to any gene: 8. Germline loops: CDR1 MGHRA, CDR2 YSYEKL. Here the CDR3 DNA reads TGCGCCAGCAGCCAAGGCTCAGTGGGACAGACCTACGAGCAGTACTTC. Its protein is CASSQGSVGQTYEQYF.

The chain couples TRBV9 to TRBJ2-3, with 9 bases lining up with TRBD1. CDR3 size: 17 residues. Trimming took 2 bases from V and 0 from J; bases not matched to a gene: 7. CDR1 is SGDLS, CDR2 YYNGEE, per germline. CDR3 loop: CASSVSRDRDSTDTQYF. In nucleotides, the CDR3 is TGTGCCAGCAGCGTCTCACGGGACAGGGACAGCACAGATACGCAGTATTTT.

The rearrangement joins TRBV6-1 to TRBJ2-3; no definite D call. The V gene's germline CDR1 is MNHNS and CDR2 SASEGT. V lost 5 bases to trimming and J lost 2 bases, with 8 bases between them. CDR3 size: 13 residues. The CDR3 loop is CASSFRVTDTQYF. The CDR3 DNA follows: TGTGCCAGCAGTTTCCGGGTCACAGATACGCAGTATTTT.

This chain links TRBV9 with TRBJ2-3; D is unresolved. Germline CDR1 reads SGDLS; CDR2 reads YYNGEE. The CDR3 runs 14 residues. The germline V and J ends were trimmed by 0 bases and 0 bases, with 5 bases remaining between them. In nucleotides, the CDR3 is TGTGCCAGCAGCGTAGCCGGGAGCACAGATACGCAGTATTTT. Its protein is CASSVAGSTDTQYF.

The chain links TRBV9 to TRBJ2-6; maybe TRBD1 (6 bases). Germline CDR1 is SGDLS and CDR2 is YYNGEE. Between the trimmed V and J ends, which lost 2 bases and 0 bases, there was a span of 15 bases. The CDR3 sequence is 18 residues long. The CDR3 region is CASSVGTTISSGANVLTF. The CDR3 region has the DNA TGTGCCAGCAGCGTTGGGACAACAATTTCCTCTGGGGCCAACGTCCTGACTTTC.

The V call is TRBV6-4, the J call TRBJ2-6; D not resolved. The germline CDR1 and CDR2 sequences are MRHNA and SNTAGT. V shed 0 bases and J shed 0 bases, with 9 bases lying between them. The CDR3 consists of 17 residues. For the CDR3, the DNA is TGTGCCAGCAGTGACTCAGCAGGAACCTCTGGGGCCAACGTCCTGACTTTC. Protein sequence: CASSDSAGTSGANVLTF.

This rearrangement joins TRBV6-6 to TRBJ1-2; tentative D call: TRBD1 (6 bases). The V end was cut by 2 bases, the J end by 8 bases, with 12 bases between. Germline V gene data show CDR1 as MNHNY and CDR2 as SVGAGI (reference sequence). The CDR3 runs to 13 residues. The CDR3 protein is CASSYLRGFGYTF. In DNA, the CDR3 is TGTGCCAGCAGTTACCTCAGGGGTTTCGGCTACACCTTC.

This clone appeared a single time. This chain connects TRBV5-6 to TRBJ2-3; 9 nucleotides match TRBD1. Germline CDR1 is SGHDT and CDR2 is YYEEEE. V trimming: 2 bases; J trimming: 6 bases; junction bases outside the gene matches: 7. This CDR3 is 15 amino acids long. CDR3 protein: CASSFPGQGSDTQYF. DNA for the CDR3: TGTGCCAGCAGCTTCCCGGGACAGGGTAGTGATACGCAGTATTTT.

The rearrangement uses TRBV29-1 and TRBJ2-6; D may be TRBD2 (5 bases). The CDR3 consists of 17 residues. The germline V gene has CDR1 SQVTM and CDR2 ANQGSEA. The germline V and J ends were trimmed by 1 base and 0 bases, with 13 bases remaining between them. The CDR3 DNA is TGCAGCGTTGAAGTTGAGGGATACCCCTCTGGGGCCAACGTCCTGACTTTC. Its translation: CSVEVEGYPSGANVLTF.